Listed here are 25 T cell receptor beta chains from one sample, sequenced in a study of cytomegalovirus exposure and HLA in healthy donors. The PCR used 60 Vbeta and 13 Jbeta primers. The method was immunoSEQ multiplex PCR; TCRdb's version includes in-frame clones alone and lacks a portion of them. This table has around 60,000 clones, approximately 82% appearing once. Sequenced input: PBMCs. These receptors were collected from a woman aged 40 to 55 in good health and CMV-seropositive.

This rearrangement joins TRBV10-2 to TRBJ1-1; D gene unclear. V was shortened by 6 bases and J by 0 bases, with 8 bases between the two germline ends. The CDR3 is made up of 13 amino acids. Germline values: CDR1 WSHSY, CDR2 SAAADI. This CDR3 is CASRDTLNTEAFF. The CDR3 bases are TGCGCCAGCAGAGACACACTGAACACTGAAGCTTTCTTT.

CDR3 nucleotide sequence: TGTGCCAGCAGCGTAGTCCCCCAGGTTGAGCAGTTCTTC. The encoded protein is CASSVVPQVEQFF. V gene TRBV11-2 combines with J gene TRBJ2-1; D is uncertain. Per germline, CDR1 SGHAT and CDR2 FQNNGV. V dropped 5 bases and J dropped 9 bases, with 14 bases sitting between them. CDR3 length: 13 amino acids. Looking up the rest from reference TRBV11-2 and TRBJ2-1 gives the full variable domain: EAGVAQSPRYKIIEKRQSVAFWCNPISGHATLYWYQQILGQGPKLLIQFQNNGVVDDSQLPKDRFSAERLKGVDSTLKIQPAKLEDSAVYLCASSVVPQVEQFFGPGTRLTVL.

The chain combines TRBV4-1 with TRBJ1-2, with a weak D call TRBD1 (5 bases). V lost 4 bases and J lost 4, with 16 bases in between. Germline V gene sequence: CDR1 MGHRA, CDR2 YSYEKL. CDR3 length: 15 amino acids. The chain's CDR3 is CASSRGAGLAYGYTF. The CDR3 DNA is TGCGCCAGCAGCCGTGGGGCAGGGTTGGCCTATGGCTACACCTTC.

The DNA for the CDR3 is TGTGCCAGCAGTTACGGAGCGGGGGGGAATGAGCAGTTCTTC. This translates into CASSYGAGGNEQFF. The rearrangement uses TRBV6-5 and TRBJ2-1, with 10 bases that match TRBD2. Germline lookup yields CDR1 MNHEY and CDR2 SVGAGI. J lost 7 bases, V lost 2 bases, and 2 bases had no gene match. This CDR3 spans 14 amino acids.

This clone was seen a handful of times. V usage is TRBV5-1 and J usage is TRBJ2-7; D is perhaps TRBD1 (6 bases). Germline V gene sequence: CDR1 SGHRS, CDR2 YFSETQ. Trimming shortened V by 7 bases and J by 6 bases, and 20 bases separated the two germline ends. This CDR3 contains 14 residues. The CDR3 loop is CASSNWDTLREQYF. CDR3 bases: TGCGCCAGCTCAAATTGGGACACCCTTCGCGAGCAGTACTTC.

With respect to this clone: At one end, the junction sequence differs from germline, possibly due to a read error. The chain uses TRBV27 and TRBJ2-7; no clear D gene. Per germline, CDR1 MNHEY and CDR2 SMNVEV (reference sequence). The CDR3 covers 13 residues. The CDR3 region is CASSFSYSYERYF. CDR3 in DNA: TGTGCCAGCAGTTTCTCCTACTCCTACGAGCGGTACTTC.

The chain is built from TRBV19 and TRBJ2-3; D possibly corresponds to TRBD1 (5 bases). The CDR3 length is 14 residues. V lost 6 bases and J lost 2, with 12 bases in between. CDR1 is LNHDA, CDR2 SQIVND, per germline (reference sequence). The DNA of the CDR3 is TGTGCCAGTAGCCAGTGGACAACCACAGATACGCAGTATTTT. Translation gives CASSQWTTTDTQYF.

This clone was seen more than once but under ten times. The J gene is TRBJ1-2, the V gene TRBV27, with 11 bases that match TRBD1. With V trimmed by 7 bases and J by 7 bases, 8 bases remained unmatched. The CDR3 loop spans 14 amino acids. Germline CDR1 is MNHEY and CDR2 is SMNVEV (reference sequence). The CDR3 DNA reads TGTGCCAGCACCGCCGGGACAGGGGGTTTTGGCTACACCTTC. Protein sequence: CASTAGTGGFGYTF.

The chain employs TRBV5-1 and TRBJ2-1, with D tentatively TRBD2 (5 bases). Trimming shortened V by 3 bases and J by 10 bases, and 8 bases separated the two germline ends. CDR3 size: 11 residues. Germline CDR1 is SGHRS and CDR2 is YFSETQ. CDR3 loop: CASSSDFEQFF. In nucleotides, the CDR3 is TGCGCCAGCAGCTCGGACTTCGAGCAGTTCTTC.

The rearrangement uses TRBV7-5 and TRBJ1-4; the listed D gene, TRBD1, was not tested against the DNA. TRBV7-5 is recorded as a pseudogene. This CDR3 contains 16 residues. The CDR3: CARSLRADSKNEKLFF. The CDR3 DNA sequence: TGTGCCAGAAGCTTAAGAGCGGACAGCAAGAATGAAAAACTGTTTTTT.

The chain joins TRBV6-5 to TRBJ1-6; 11 positions agree with TRBD1. The CDR3 length is 14 residues. Looked up from germline, CDR1 is MNHEY and CDR2 is SVGAGI. Losses at the gene ends were 6 bases for V and 10 bases for J; bases not matched to a gene: 5. CDR3 DNA: TGTGCCAGCAGCTTCGGGACAGGGGGATCACCCCTCCACTTT. Encoded protein: CASSFGTGGSPLHF.

This clone was counted a single time. The rearrangement links TRBV9 to TRBJ1-2; tentative D call: TRBD1 (6 bases). The CDR3 contains 15 residues. Germline V CDR1 and CDR2: SGDLS, YYNGEE. Trimming removed 7 bases at V and 6 bases at J, with 22 bases between. CDR3 loop: CASLWEGTGHHGYTF. For the CDR3, the DNA is TGTGCCAGCCTCTGGGAGGGAACAGGGCATCATGGCTACACCTTC.

The chain recombines TRBV6-5 with TRBJ2-4, with D perhaps TRBD1 (6 bases). The CDR3 totals 15 residues. The V gene's germline CDR1 is MNHEY and CDR2 SVGAGI. V was cut by 8 bases and J by 0 bases, with 14 bases left in between. The CDR3 region has the DNA TGTGCCAGCTCGGAGACACAGGGAGCCAAAAACATTCAGTACTTC. This codes for CASSETQGAKNIQYF.

The chain employs TRBV29-1 and TRBJ2-1; D not certain. Germline CDR1 is SQVTM and CDR2 is ANQGSEA. With 4 bases removed from V and 6 bases from J, the gap between germline ends came to 16 bases. The CDR3 runs 14 residues. The CDR3 sequence: CSVVTVKISNEQFF. CDR3 DNA: TGCAGCGTTGTAACCGTGAAAATTAGCAATGAGCAGTTCTTC.

This clone came up a few times. V is TRBV27 and J is TRBJ2-1; D possibly corresponds to TRBD1 (5 bases). This CDR3 spans 14 amino acids. V was trimmed by 8 bases and J by 0 bases, leaving 11 bases between them. Germline-derived CDR1 and CDR2 are MNHEY and SMNVEV (reference sequence). The CDR3 loop is CASSRQSSYNEQFF. The CDR3 coding sequence is TGTGCCAGCTCCCGACAGAGCTCCTACAATGAGCAGTTCTTC.

This clone was counted once. J is TRBJ2-5 and V is TRBV6-1; 10 positions agree with TRBD1. The DNA end lines up better with TRBJ2-7; the J call may be wrong. Looked up from germline, CDR1 is MNHNS and CDR2 is SASEGT. CDR3 length equals 14 residues. The chain's CDR3 is CASSRTGGSYEQYF. Here the CDR3 DNA reads TGTGCCAGCAGCAGGACAGGGGGATCCTACGAGCAGTACTTC.

The chain is built from TRBV10-2 and TRBJ1-4; D may be TRBD1 (5 bases). CDR3 length: 15 amino acids. The V end was cut by 8 bases, the J end by 0 bases, with 13 bases between. Germline loops: CDR1 WSHSY, CDR2 SAAADI. The DNA of the CDR3 is TGCGCCAGCTTGGGGGGTGCCTCAACTAATGAAAAACTGTTTTTT. Amino acids: CASLGGASTNEKLFF.

V gene TRBV28 combines with J gene TRBJ1-2; D is undetermined. V lost 2 bases, J lost 7 bases, and 11 bases lay in between. The CDR3 extends over 13 amino acids. Germline loops: CDR1 MDHEN, CDR2 SYDVKM. CDR3 residues: CASSLRSLRGYTF. CDR3 nucleotides: TGTGCCAGCAGTTTACGTTCGTTGCGTGGCTACACCTTC.

The chain couples TRBV6-5 to TRBJ2-7; the match to TRBD1 covers 7 bases. The germline gives CDR1 MNHEY, CDR2 SVGAGI. Trimming cost V 7 bases and J 6 bases; bases outside gene matches: 6. The CDR3 extends over 12 amino acids. The CDR3 region has the DNA TGTGCCAGCATCGGACAGGAGGCCGAGCAGTACTTC. Protein sequence: CASIGQEAEQYF.

This chain connects TRBV11-2 to TRBJ2-7; a weak D match, TRBD1 (5 bases). Per the germline V gene, CDR1 is SGHAT and CDR2 is FQNNGV. The V end was cut by 1 base, the J end by 2 bases, with 9 bases between. The CDR3 has 14 amino acids. CDR3 region: CASSLVLGPYEQYF. CDR3 coding DNA: TGTGCCAGCAGCTTAGTATTGGGGCCCTACGAGCAGTACTTC. Complete variable domain (other parts from reference TRBV11-2 and TRBJ2-7): EAGVAQSPRYKIIEKRQSVAFWCNPISGHATLYWYQQILGQGPKLLIQFQNNGVVDDSQLPKDRFSAERLKGVDSTLKIQPAKLEDSAVYLCASSLVLGPYEQYFGPGTRLTVT.

The V and J genes are TRBV19 and TRBJ2-3, with D maybe TRBD1 (6 bases). CDR3 length: 14 residues. Germline V gene lookup returns CDR1 LNHDA and CDR2 SQIVND (reference sequence). The V end was cut by 8 bases, the J end by 0 bases, with 12 bases between. For the CDR3, the DNA is TGTGCCAGTGTTCCGGACAGCAGCACAGATACGCAGTATTTT. Encoded protein: CASVPDSSTDTQYF.

This chain connects TRBV7-3 to TRBJ2-5; D is ambiguous. The DNA end favors TRBJ2-7, so the J call may be wrong. The germline CDR1 and CDR2 sequences are SGHTA and FQGTGA. CDR3 size: 13 residues. The DNA for the CDR3 is TGTGCCAGCAGCCGCTCGGTCCTTTACGAGCAGTACTTC. Translating gives CASSRSVLYEQYF.

A few counts support this clone. The chain employs TRBV6-6 and TRBJ2-7, with TRBD1 as a possible D gene (5 bases). The CDR3 is 13 residues long. Germline lookup yields CDR1 MNHNY and CDR2 SVGAGI (reference sequence). The germline V and J ends were trimmed by 2 bases and 5 bases, with 10 bases remaining between them. The CDR3 nucleotides are TGTGCCAGCAGTTACCCCGCAGGGAACGAGCAGTACTTC. This encodes CASSYPAGNEQYF.

This clone was seen a few times. The chain has TRBV10-3 and TRBJ2-1; the match to TRBD2 covers 8 bases. Looked up from germline, CDR1 is ENHRY and CDR2 is SYGVKD. Germline trimming cut 2 bases from V and 2 bases from J; bases unmatched to any gene: 2. The CDR3 totals 15 residues. The CDR3 DNA follows: TGTGCCATCAGTGAGCCGGGACTAGCCTACAATGAGCAGTTCTTC. This translates into CAISEPGLAYNEQFF.

CDR3 DNA sequence: TGTGCCAGCTCAGTGTCCTCTGGCGAGCAGTACTTC. This sequence encodes CASSVSSGEQYF. This sequence joins TRBV13 and TRBJ2-7; D call uncertain. The V and J ends lost 8 bases and 6 bases respectively, with 14 bases between them. The CDR3 runs 12 residues. The V gene's germline CDR1 is PRHDT and CDR2 FYEKMQ (reference sequence).